A selection of T cell receptor beta chains follows, all from one sample in a study of shared clonotypes between healthy human individuals. Method: immunoSEQ multiplex PCR; TCRdb's copy keeps in-frame clones and lacks some. The table shows 2,100,000 or so clones, with around 95% occurring only once. Sequences were obtained from naive CD4+ T cells sorted from blood. These receptors were obtained from a man aged 18 to 30 in good health. Both conserved end residues are part of each CDR3. D genes are given only for firm matches. Not every row has a clone size; where given, it reads once, few, many or a size class.

d_gene: .
abundance: .
v_gene: TRBV28
j_gene: TRBJ1-5
CDR3aa: CAIQYSNQPQHF
CDR3nt: TGTGCCATCCAGTATAGCAATCAGCCCCAGCATTTT

d_gene: TRBD2
abundance: .
v_gene: TRBV5-4
j_gene: TRBJ2-7
CDR3aa: CASSPGGAGVHEQYF
CDR3nt: TGTGCCAGCAGCCCGGGTGGCGCGGGAGTCCACGAGCAGTACTTC

d_gene: .
abundance: once
v_gene: TRBV4-1
j_gene: TRBJ2-5
CDR3aa: CASSQAVKETQYF
CDR3nt: TGCGCCAGCAGCCAAGCAGTTAAAGAGACCCAGTACTTC

d_gene: TRBD2
abundance: .
v_gene: TRBV25-1
j_gene: TRBJ2-5
CDR3aa: CASSVVAGVETQYF
CDR3nt: TGTGCCAGCAGTGTCGTAGCGGGAGTGGAGACCCAGTACTTC

d_gene: .
abundance: .
v_gene: TRBV19
j_gene: TRBJ2-6
CDR3aa: CASSWQGANVLTF
CDR3nt: TGTGCCAGTAGTTGGCAGGGGGCCAACGTCCTGACTTTC

d_gene: .
abundance: once
v_gene: TRBV30
j_gene: TRBJ1-5
CDR3aa: CAWMVQGGGPQHF
CDR3nt: TGTGCCTGGATGGTACAGGGAGGTGGGCCCCAGCATTTT

d_gene: TRBD2
abundance: .
v_gene: TRBV4-1
j_gene: TRBJ2-3
CDR3aa: CASSQNRGGEWDTQYF
CDR3nt: TGCGCCAGCAGCCAGAATCGGGGGGGAGAGTGGGATACGCAGTATTTT

d_gene: .
abundance: .
v_gene: TRBV19
j_gene: TRBJ2-5
CDR3aa: CASTPGGGVETQYF
CDR3nt: TGTGCCAGTACCCCGGGTGGAGGGGTTGAGACCCAGTACTTC

d_gene: .
abundance: .
v_gene: TRBV5-6
j_gene: TRBJ1-2
CDR3aa: CASSLGNYGYTF
CDR3nt: TGTGCCAGCAGCTTGGGAAACTATGGCTACACCTTC

d_gene: .
abundance: .
v_gene: TRBV6-1
j_gene: TRBJ2-7
CDR3aa: CASSGVQGYEQYF
CDR3nt: TGTGCCAGCAGTGGGGTTCAGGGTTACGAGCAGTACTTC

d_gene: .
abundance: .
v_gene: TRBV18
j_gene: TRBJ1-2
CDR3aa: CASSPPGDVYGYTF
CDR3nt: TGTGCCAGCTCACCACCAGGGGACGTCTATGGCTACACCTTC

d_gene: .
abundance: .
v_gene: TRBV11-2
j_gene: TRBJ1-1
CDR3aa: CASSLLVMNTEAFF
CDR3nt: TGTGCCAGCAGCTTGCTTGTGATGAACACTGAAGCTTTCTTT

d_gene: .
abundance: .
v_gene: TRBV6-5
j_gene: TRBJ1-3
CDR3aa: CASSYSNRVSGNTIYF
CDR3nt: TGTGCCAGCAGTTACTCGAACAGGGTTTCGGGAAACACCATATATTTT

d_gene: .
abundance: .
v_gene: TRBV5-1
j_gene: TRBJ2-7
CDR3aa: CASSFDPSSYEQYF
CDR3nt: TGCGCCAGCAGCTTTGACCCCAGCTCCTACGAGCAGTACTTC

d_gene: TRBD1
abundance: .
v_gene: TRBV4-3
j_gene: TRBJ2-2
CDR3aa: CASSQGAGGDNTGELFF
CDR3nt: TGCGCCAGCAGCCAAGGGGCAGGGGGTGATAACACCGGGGAGCTGTTTTTT

d_gene: .
abundance: .
v_gene: TRBV30
j_gene: TRBJ1-6
CDR3aa: CAWSVSRTNYNSPLHF
CDR3nt: TGTGCCTGGAGTGTAAGCAGGACCAACTATAATTCACCCCTCCACTTT

d_gene: .
abundance: once
v_gene: TRBV18
j_gene: TRBJ2-7
CDR3aa: CASSPGTQGEQYF
CDR3nt: TGTGCCAGCTCACCAGGGACGCAAGGCGAGCAGTACTTC

d_gene: .
abundance: .
v_gene: TRBV7-2
j_gene: TRBJ2-1
CDR3aa: CASSPTGTTIGGEQFF
CDR3nt: TGTGCCAGCAGCCCTACAGGGACTACAATCGGGGGTGAGCAGTTCTTC

d_gene: .
abundance: .
v_gene: TRBV6-6
j_gene: TRBJ1-6
CDR3aa: CASSYSGDINSPLHF
CDR3nt: TGTGCCAGCAGTTACTCGGGGGACATTAATTCACCCCTCCACTTT